The 21 T cell receptor beta chains reported below all come from one sample, sequenced in a study of beta chain features in type 1 diabetes. The study, taken as a whole, reports: Shorter TCRB CDR3s, moderately but significantly so, were found in Type 1 diabetes patients in all four CD4+ subsets.

The whole isolated RNA underwent reverse transcription, so sequencing captured expressed TCRB transcripts. Using immunoSEQ multiplex PCR, the repertoire was profiled, and TCRdb retains in-frame clones only, with some absent. Of 310,000 or so clones listed, 15% are singletons. Which antigens these TCRs recognize remains unknown. The specimen was naive CD4+ T cells from blood. All receptors come from a young man with type 1 diabetes.

This chain's CDR3 is CASSPGTAGGGTDTQYF. In DNA, the CDR3 is TGTGCCAGCTCACCAGGAACTGCGGGGGGAGGCACAGATACGCAGTATTTT. The chain employs TRBV18 and TRBJ2-3, with 8 bases aligning to TRBD2. Germline CDR1 and CDR2: KGHSH and LQKENI. The CDR3 is made up of 17 amino acids. V was clipped by 2 bases and J by 1 base; unmatched bases: 8.

The J gene is TRBJ2-7, the V gene TRBV18; TRBD1 might be the D (5 bases). V lost 6 bases to trimming and J lost 3 bases, with 15 bases between them. The length of the CDR3 is 14 residues. Germline V gene sequence: CDR1 KGHSH, CDR2 LQKENI. For the CDR3, the DNA is TGTGCCAGCTCGACCGAAGACAGCAGCTACGAGCAGTACTTC. Protein product: CASSTEDSSYEQYF.

This chain links TRBV29-1 with TRBJ1-1; D might be TRBD1 (6 bases). This CDR3 comprises 14 residues. The germline gives CDR1 SQVTM, CDR2 ANQGSEA. V lost 3 bases, J lost 3 bases, and 14 bases lay in between. The CDR3 DNA is TGCAGCGTTGAGGTTTCGGGACACGACACTGAAGCTTTCTTT. Its translation is CSVEVSGHDTEAFF.

V and J are TRBV11-2 and TRBJ1-6; D is perhaps TRBD1 (5 bases). CDR3 length: 16 amino acids. Germline loops: CDR1 SGHAT, CDR2 FQNNGV. The V end lost 0 bases, the J end lost 11 bases, and 17 bases lay between the germline ends. The CDR3 nucleotides are TGTGCCAGCAGCTTAGATCGTTGGCAGGGTAGGGCACCCCTCCACTTT. Translation: CASSLDRWQGRAPLHF.

The genes are TRBV6-5 and TRBJ2-5; D gene ambiguous. The V end lost 6 bases, the J end lost 4 bases, and 12 bases lay between the germline ends. The CDR3 length is 13 residues. Germline-derived CDR1 and CDR2 are MNHEY and SVGAGI. The CDR3 sequence: CASRRSGSETQYF. DNA for the CDR3: TGTGCCAGCAGGAGGAGTGGTTCAGAGACCCAGTACTTC.

This clone was recorded a few times. V and J are TRBV19 and TRBJ2-2; D is undetermined. V was pared by 3 bases and J by 8 bases, with 10 bases between. Germline CDR1 is LNHDA and CDR2 is SQIVND (reference sequence). The CDR3 has 13 residues. CDR3 coding DNA: TGTGCCAGTAGTATGACCAACAGAGGGGAGCTGTTTTTT. It codes for CASSMTNRGELFF.

This clone was seen only a few times. The rearrangement links TRBV15 to TRBJ2-6; D gene uncertain. The V and J ends lost 0 bases and 0 bases respectively, with 12 bases between them. In germline, CDR1 is LNHNV, CDR2 YYDKDF (reference sequence). The CDR3 totals 18 residues. DNA for the CDR3: TGTGCCACCAGCAGAGATCGTTCCTCGGGCTCTGGGGCCAACGTCCTGACTTTC. It specifies CATSRDRSSGSGANVLTF.

This clone was picked up a small number of times. The chain has TRBV18 and TRBJ2-7, with 9 bases fitting TRBD1. The germline V gene has CDR1 KGHSH and CDR2 LQKENI. The CDR3 is 16 amino acids. V lost 3 bases, J lost 0 bases, and 6 bases stayed unmatched. For the CDR3, the DNA is TGTGCCAGCTCACCCCCGGGACAGGGATTCTCCTACGAGCAGTACTTC. Its translation: CASSPPGQGFSYEQYF.

V and J are TRBV5-6 and TRBJ1-1, with a tentative D call TRBD1 (6 bases). Trimming shortened V by 4 bases and J by 8 bases, and 15 bases separated the two germline ends. Germline-derived CDR1 and CDR2 are SGHDT and YYEEEE. The CDR3 is 13 residues long. The CDR3 coding sequence is TGTGCCAGCAGCACCCAGACAGGAGCCGAAGCTTTCTTT. Amino acids: CASSTQTGAEAFF.

V gene TRBV5-1 combines with J gene TRBJ2-5, with D perhaps matching TRBD1 (6 bases). Germline CDR1 SGHRS, CDR2 YFSETQ. Trimming took 4 bases from V and 2 from J, leaving 15 bases between them. This CDR3 region has 15 residues. The CDR3 reads CASSQLWTEQETQYF. In DNA, the CDR3 is TGCGCCAGCAGCCAACTATGGACAGAACAAGAGACCCAGTACTTC.

The gene calls are TRBV30 and TRBJ1-2, with D possibly matching TRBD1 (6 bases). From germline, CDR1 is GTSNPN and CDR2 SVGIG (reference sequence). The CDR3 sequence is 12 residues long. DNA of the CDR3: TGTACGTTGACCCTCGGACAGTATGGCTACACCTTC. It encodes CTLTLGQYGYTF. The entire variable domain, with the rest obtained from reference TRBV30 and TRBJ1-2, is as follows: SQTIHQWPATLVQPVGSPLSLECTVEGTSNPNLYWYRQAAGRGLQLLFYSVGIGQISSEVPQNLSASRPQDRQFILSSKKLLLSDSGFYLCTLTLGQYGYTFGSGTRLTVV.

In its sample, this clone was seen a few times. The V gene is TRBV12-5, the J gene TRBJ2-1; TRBD2 matches at 14 bases. Trimming cost V 3 bases and J 5 bases; bases outside gene matches: 15. Germline V lookup: CDR1 LGHNT, CDR2 FRNRAP. The CDR3 loop spans 20 amino acids. Here the CDR3 DNA reads TGTGCTAGTGGTTTTCTCCCCTCGACTAGCGGGGGGGCCGGGCACAATGAGCAGTTCTTC. It encodes CASGFLPSTSGGAGHNEQFF. Supplemented by reference TRBV12-5 and TRBJ2-1, the full variable domain reads DARVTQTPRHKVTEMGQEVTMRCQPILGHNTVFWYRQTMMQGLELLAYFRNRAPLDDSGMPKDRFSAEMPDATLATLKIQPSEPRDSAVYFCASGFLPSTSGGAGHNEQFFGPGTRLTVL.

J is TRBJ2-2 and V is TRBV6-1; 8 positions match TRBD2. The CDR3 is 17 amino acids. Unmatched junction bases numbered 12, after V lost 4 bases and J lost 5 bases. Germline CDR1 and CDR2: MNHNS and SASEGT. The CDR3, as DNA: TGTGCCAGCAGTGGAGGGGGAGGGGGACTAGAGACCGGGGAGCTGTTTTTT. It codes for CASSGGGGGLETGELFF.

J is TRBJ2-3 and V is TRBV4-2; D is perhaps TRBD2 (6 bases). Germline CDR1 reads LGHNA; CDR2 reads YNFKEQ. This CDR3 is 17 amino acids long. V lost 0 bases and J 0 bases, leaving 13 bases between the germline ends. The CDR3 loop is CASSQDSHGGSTDTQYF. The CDR3 DNA sequence: TGTGCCAGCAGCCAAGATTCCCACGGAGGGAGCACAGATACGCAGTATTTT.

The CDR3 DNA is TGCGCCAGCAGCCATCCCGGAGCCCGTGGGAGTTCCTACGAGCAGTACTTC. It codes for CASSHPGARGSSYEQYF. The V call is TRBV4-1, the J call TRBJ2-7, with a possible D match to TRBD2 (5 bases). Deletions cut 3 bases from V and 1 base from J, with 19 bases between. Germline V gives CDR1 MGHRA, CDR2 YSYEKL. The CDR3 runs 17 residues.

This clone has only a few counts. The chain uses TRBV4-1 and TRBJ2-5, with 9 nucleotides matching TRBD1. Germline V gene data show CDR1 as MGHRA and CDR2 as YSYEKL. V shed 3 bases and J 5 bases; nucleotides not matched to a gene: 10. This CDR3 region has 16 residues. This CDR3 reads CASSQIGLGQGETQYF. The CDR3 DNA follows: TGCGCCAGCAGCCAGATCGGGTTAGGACAGGGGGAGACCCAGTACTTC.

This clone has just a few counts. The rearrangement uses TRBV2 and TRBJ2-5, with 10 nucleotides matching TRBD1. Losses at the gene ends were 0 bases for V and 6 bases for J; bases not matched to a gene: 4. Germline V lookup: CDR1 SNHLY, CDR2 FYNNEI. The CDR3 runs 15 residues. Written as DNA, the CDR3 is TGTGCCAGCAGTGAAGCGAGGGGACAGGGGAAGACCCAGTACTTC. Translation gives CASSEARGQGKTQYF.

The genes are TRBV7-9 and TRBJ2-7; 10 bases map to TRBD1. V was pared by 6 bases and J by 7 bases, with 21 bases of the junction left unmatched. The CDR3 covers 18 residues. From germline, CDR1 is SEHNR and CDR2 FQNEAQ (reference sequence). The CDR3 nucleotides read TGTGCCAGCAGTCCGGGACAGGGGCCCGGCGGCAACCTACGGGAGCAGTACTTC. As protein: CASSPGQGPGGNLREQYF. The whole variable domain, remainder taken from reference TRBV7-9 and TRBJ2-7, is DTGVSQNPRHKITKRGQNVTFRCDPISEHNRLYWYRQTLGQGPEFLTYFQNEAQLEKSRLLSDRFSAERPKGSFSTLEIQRTEQGDSAMYLCASSPGQGPGGNLREQYFGPGTRLTVT.

This clone came up a few times. This chain joins TRBV29-1 and TRBJ1-1; 9 bases are a match to TRBD1. The CDR3 sequence is 11 residues long. CDR1 and CDR2 from the germline V gene are SQVTM and ANQGSEA. J lost 13 bases, V lost 3 bases, and 6 bases had no gene match. CDR3 loop: CSVEGTGRGFF. The CDR3 DNA reads TGCAGCGTTGAGGGGACAGGGAGGGGTTTCTTT.

The chain employs TRBV2 and TRBJ1-5; possible D gene TRBD1, 6 bases. Germline V lookup: CDR1 SNHLY, CDR2 FYNNEI. The CDR3 length is 14 residues. Trimming left V 1 base short and J 7 bases short, with 11 bases between. The CDR3 nucleotides are TGTGCCAGCAGTGAAGTGGGGGCAGGGCAGCCCCAGCATTTT. Translated, it gives CASSEVGAGQPQHF.

The rearrangement joins TRBV5-4 to TRBJ2-7; possible D gene TRBD2, 6 bases. Trimming cost V 1 base and J 0 bases, with 8 bases left between them. This CDR3 is built from 14 residues. Germline loops: CDR1 SGHNT, CDR2 YYREEE (reference sequence). CDR3 protein: CASSLPGVSYEQYF. The CDR3 bases are TGTGCCAGCAGCTTGCCGGGAGTCTCCTACGAGCAGTACTTC.